This T cell receptor (beta chain) derives from a study of blood T cells in healthy people across ages. Notes on the study in general: A greater number of naive CD4+ cells and higher diversity distinguished long-lived donors from aged donors.

Each donor was a healthy Caucasian individual from Russia, aged roughly 6 to 100. A second PCR of roughly 7 to 11 cycles used a sample-barcoded 5' primer and a J-beta primer mix. All cDNA molecules were each tagged by a template-switch adaptor with 12 random nucleotides. CDR3-containing paired-end reads numbering at least 2.5 million came from each sample. TCRdb reprocessed the 5' RACE reads with MiXCR, giving one entry per CDR3 protein. There are 920,000 or so distinct CDR3 sequences in the sample; 35% to 50% occur only once, and around 18% lies in the top ten. Germline V lookup: CDR1 SGHKS, CDR2 YYEKEE (reference sequence). The CDR3 contains 15 residues. Only a few counts were recorded for this clonotype. Antigen unknown. The junction departs from germline at one end; a sequencing error may be responsible.

The sequence was collected from a woman aged 60 to 75 in good health. Sequencing input: blood. The chain carries TRBV5-5 and TRBJ2-3, with TRBD2 as a possible D gene (6 bases). CDR3 DNA sequence: TGTGCCAGCGGCTTCTCACCAACGAGCGGGGATACGCAGTATTTT. Its translation is CASGFSPTSGDTQYF.